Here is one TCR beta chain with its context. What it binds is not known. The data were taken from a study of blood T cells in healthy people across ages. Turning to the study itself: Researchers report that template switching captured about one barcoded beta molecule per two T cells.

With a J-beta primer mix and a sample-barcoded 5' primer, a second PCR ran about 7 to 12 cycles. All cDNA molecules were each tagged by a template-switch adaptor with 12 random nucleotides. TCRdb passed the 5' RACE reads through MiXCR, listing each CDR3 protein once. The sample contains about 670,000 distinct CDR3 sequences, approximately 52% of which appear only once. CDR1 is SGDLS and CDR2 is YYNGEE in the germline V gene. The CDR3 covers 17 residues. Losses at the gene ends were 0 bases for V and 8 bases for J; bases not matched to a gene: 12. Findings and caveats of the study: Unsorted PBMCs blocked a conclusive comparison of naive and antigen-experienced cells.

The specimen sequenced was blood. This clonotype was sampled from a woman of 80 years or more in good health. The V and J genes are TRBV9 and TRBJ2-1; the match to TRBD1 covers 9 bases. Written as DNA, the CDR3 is TGTGCCAGCAGCGTAGTGCCGGGACAGGGCTCCTGGGATGAGCAGTTCTTC. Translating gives CASSVVPGQGSWDEQFF.